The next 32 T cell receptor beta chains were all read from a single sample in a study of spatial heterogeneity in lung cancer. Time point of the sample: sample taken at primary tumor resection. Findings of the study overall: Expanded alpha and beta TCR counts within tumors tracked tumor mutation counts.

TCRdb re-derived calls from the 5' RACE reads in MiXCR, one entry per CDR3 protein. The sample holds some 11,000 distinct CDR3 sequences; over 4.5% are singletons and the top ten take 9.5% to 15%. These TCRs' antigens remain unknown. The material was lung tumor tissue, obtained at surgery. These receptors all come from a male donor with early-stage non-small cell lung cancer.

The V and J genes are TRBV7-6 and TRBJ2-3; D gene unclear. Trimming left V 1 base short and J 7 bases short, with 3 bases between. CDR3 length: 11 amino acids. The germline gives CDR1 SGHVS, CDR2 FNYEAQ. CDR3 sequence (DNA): TGTGCCAGCAGCTTAGACAATACGCAGTATTTT. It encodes CASSLDNTQYF.

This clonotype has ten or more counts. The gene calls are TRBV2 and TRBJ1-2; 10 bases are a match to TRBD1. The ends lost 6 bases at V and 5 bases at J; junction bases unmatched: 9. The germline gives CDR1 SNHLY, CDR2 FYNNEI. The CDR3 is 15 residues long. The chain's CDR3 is CASRPPGQGFYGYTF. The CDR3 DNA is TGTGCCAGCAGGCCCCCGGGACAGGGGTTTTATGGCTACACCTTC.

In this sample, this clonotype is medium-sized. CDR3 DNA sequence: TGCAGTGCTAATGAGGGTAACTATGGCTACACCTTC. Translation gives CSANEGNYGYTF. The V and J genes are TRBV20-1 and TRBJ1-2; D is uncertain. Trimming left V 4 bases short and J 1 base short, with 7 bases between. This CDR3 contains 12 residues. CDR1 is DFQATT and CDR2 is SNEGSKA in the germline V gene (reference sequence).

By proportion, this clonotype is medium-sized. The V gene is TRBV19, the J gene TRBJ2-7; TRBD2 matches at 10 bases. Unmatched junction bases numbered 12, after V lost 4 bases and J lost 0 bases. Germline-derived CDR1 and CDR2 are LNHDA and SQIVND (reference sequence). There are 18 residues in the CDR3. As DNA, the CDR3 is TGTGCCAGTAGTAACCCCTTATCCACTAGCGGGAACTCCTACGAGCAGTACTTC. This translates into CASSNPLSTSGNSYEQYF.

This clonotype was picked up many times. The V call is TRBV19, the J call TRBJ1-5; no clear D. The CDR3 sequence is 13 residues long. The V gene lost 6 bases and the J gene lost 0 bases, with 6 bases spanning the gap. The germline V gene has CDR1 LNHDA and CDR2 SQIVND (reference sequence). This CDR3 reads CASSSLSNQPQHF. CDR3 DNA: TGTGCCAGTAGCTCACTTAGCAATCAGCCCCAGCATTTT. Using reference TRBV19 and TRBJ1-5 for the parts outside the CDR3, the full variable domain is DGGITQSPKYLFRKEGQNVTLSCEQNLNHDAMYWYRQDPGQGLRLIYYSQIVNDFQKGDIAEGYSVSREKKESFPLTVTSAQKNPTAFYLCASSSLSNQPQHFGDGTRLSIL.

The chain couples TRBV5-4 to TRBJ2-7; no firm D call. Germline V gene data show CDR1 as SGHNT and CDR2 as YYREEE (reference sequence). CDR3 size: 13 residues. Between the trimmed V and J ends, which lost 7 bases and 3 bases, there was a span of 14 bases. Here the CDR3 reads CASGAYGGYEQYF. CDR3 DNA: TGTGCCAGCGGAGCTTACGGCGGCTACGAGCAGTACTTC. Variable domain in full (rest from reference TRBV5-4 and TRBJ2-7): ETGVTQSPTHLIKTRGQQVTLRCSSQSGHNTVSWYQQALGQGPQFIFQYYREEENGRGNFPPRFSGLQFPNYSSELNVNALELDDSALYLCASGAYGGYEQYFGPGTRLTVT.

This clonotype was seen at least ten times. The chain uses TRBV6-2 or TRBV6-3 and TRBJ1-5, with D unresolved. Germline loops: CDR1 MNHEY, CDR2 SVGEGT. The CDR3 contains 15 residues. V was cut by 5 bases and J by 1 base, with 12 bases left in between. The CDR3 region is CASSLGIPSNQPQHF. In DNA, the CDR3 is TGTGCCAGCAGTCTTGGGATACCGAGCAATCAGCCCCAGCATTTT.

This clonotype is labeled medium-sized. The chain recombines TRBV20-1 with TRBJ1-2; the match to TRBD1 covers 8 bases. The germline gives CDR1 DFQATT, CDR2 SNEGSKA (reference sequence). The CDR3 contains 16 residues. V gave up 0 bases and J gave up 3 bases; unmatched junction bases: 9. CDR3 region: CSARDLQGQADYGYTF. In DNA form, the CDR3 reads TGCAGTGCTAGAGACCTCCAGGGACAGGCGGACTATGGCTACACCTTC.

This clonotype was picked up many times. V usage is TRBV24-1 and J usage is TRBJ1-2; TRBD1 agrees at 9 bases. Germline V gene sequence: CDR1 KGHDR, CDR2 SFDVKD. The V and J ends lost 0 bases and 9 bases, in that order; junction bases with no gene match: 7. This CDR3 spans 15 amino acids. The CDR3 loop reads CATSDLSFTGGSYTF. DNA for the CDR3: TGTGCCACCAGTGATTTGTCATTTACAGGGGGCAGCTACACCTTC.

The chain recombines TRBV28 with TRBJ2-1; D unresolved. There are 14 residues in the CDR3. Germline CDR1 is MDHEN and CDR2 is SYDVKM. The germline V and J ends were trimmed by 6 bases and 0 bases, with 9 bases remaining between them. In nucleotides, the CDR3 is TGTGCCAGCAGACAGAGGAGCTCCTACAATGAGCAGTTCTTC. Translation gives CASRQRSSYNEQFF.

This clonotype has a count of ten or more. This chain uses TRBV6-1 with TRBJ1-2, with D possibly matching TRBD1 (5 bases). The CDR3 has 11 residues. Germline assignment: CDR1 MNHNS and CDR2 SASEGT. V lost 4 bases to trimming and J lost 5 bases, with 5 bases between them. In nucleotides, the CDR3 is TGTGCCAGCAGTGGACAGTATGGCTACACCTTC. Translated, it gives CASSGQYGYTF.

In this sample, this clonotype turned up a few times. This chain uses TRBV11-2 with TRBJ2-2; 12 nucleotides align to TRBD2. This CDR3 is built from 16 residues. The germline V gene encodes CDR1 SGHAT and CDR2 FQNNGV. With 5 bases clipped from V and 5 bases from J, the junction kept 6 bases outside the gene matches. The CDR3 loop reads CASSPTSGGVTGELFF. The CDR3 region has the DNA TGTGCCAGCAGCCCGACTAGCGGGGGAGTGACCGGGGAGCTGTTTTTT.

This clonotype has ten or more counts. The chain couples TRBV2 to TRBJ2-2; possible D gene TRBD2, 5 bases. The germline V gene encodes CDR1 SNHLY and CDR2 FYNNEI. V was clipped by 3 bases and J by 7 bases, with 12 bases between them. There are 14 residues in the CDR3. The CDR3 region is CASSDRAAGGELFF. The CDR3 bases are TGTGCCAGCAGTGACAGAGCGGCGGGCGGGGAGCTGTTTTTT.

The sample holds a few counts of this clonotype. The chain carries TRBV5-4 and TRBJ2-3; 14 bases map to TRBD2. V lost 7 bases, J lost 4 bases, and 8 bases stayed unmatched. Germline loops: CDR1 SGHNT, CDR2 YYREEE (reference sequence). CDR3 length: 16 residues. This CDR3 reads CASGPGTSGSSDTQYF. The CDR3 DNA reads TGTGCCAGCGGACCGGGGACTAGCGGGAGTTCAGATACGCAGTATTTT. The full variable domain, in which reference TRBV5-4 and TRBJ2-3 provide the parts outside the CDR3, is ETGVTQSPTHLIKTRGQQVTLRCSSQSGHNTVSWYQQALGQGPQFIFQYYREEENGRGNFPPRFSGLQFPNYSSELNVNALELDDSALYLCASGPGTSGSSDTQYFGPGTRLTVL.

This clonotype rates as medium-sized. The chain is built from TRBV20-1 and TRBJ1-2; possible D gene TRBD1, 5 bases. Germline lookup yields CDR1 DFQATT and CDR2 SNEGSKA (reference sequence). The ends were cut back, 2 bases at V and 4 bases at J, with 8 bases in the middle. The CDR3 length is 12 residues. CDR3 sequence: CSARWGAYGYTF. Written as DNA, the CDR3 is TGCAGTGCTAGATGGGGCGCCTATGGCTACACCTTC.

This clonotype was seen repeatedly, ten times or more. The CDR3 region has the DNA TGTGCCAGCGGGAAAACTAACTATGGCTACACCTTC. It yields the protein CASGKTNYGYTF. V gene TRBV28 combines with J gene TRBJ1-2, with unresolved D. This CDR3 has 12 residues. Trimming took off 8 bases at V and 0 bases at J, with 7 bases between the two ends. Per germline, CDR1 MDHEN and CDR2 SYDVKM.

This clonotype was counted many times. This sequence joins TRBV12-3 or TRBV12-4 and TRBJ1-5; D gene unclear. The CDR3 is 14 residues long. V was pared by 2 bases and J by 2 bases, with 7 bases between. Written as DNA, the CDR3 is TGTGCCAGCAGTTTAATGAGAGGCAATCAGCCCCAGCATTTT. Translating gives CASSLMRGNQPQHF.

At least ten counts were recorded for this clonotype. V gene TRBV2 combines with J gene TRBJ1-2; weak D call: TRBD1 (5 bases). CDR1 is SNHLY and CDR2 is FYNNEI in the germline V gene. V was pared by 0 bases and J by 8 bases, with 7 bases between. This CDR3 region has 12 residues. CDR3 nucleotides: TGTGCCAGCAGTGAAGCAGCAGGGGGCTACACCTTC. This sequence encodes CASSEAAGGYTF.

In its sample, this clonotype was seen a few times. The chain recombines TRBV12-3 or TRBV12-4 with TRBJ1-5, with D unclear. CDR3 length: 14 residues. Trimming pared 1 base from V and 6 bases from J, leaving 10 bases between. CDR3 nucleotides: TGTGCCAGCAGTTTAGGGGCCCAAGGTCAGCCCCAGCATTTT. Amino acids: CASSLGAQGQPQHF.

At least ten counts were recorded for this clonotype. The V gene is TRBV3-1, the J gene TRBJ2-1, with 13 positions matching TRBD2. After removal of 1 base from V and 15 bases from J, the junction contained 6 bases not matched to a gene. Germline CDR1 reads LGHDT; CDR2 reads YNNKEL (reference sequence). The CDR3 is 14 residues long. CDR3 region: CASSQARTSGRVFF. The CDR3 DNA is TGTGCCAGCAGCCAAGCCCGGACTAGCGGGAGAGTGTTCTTC.

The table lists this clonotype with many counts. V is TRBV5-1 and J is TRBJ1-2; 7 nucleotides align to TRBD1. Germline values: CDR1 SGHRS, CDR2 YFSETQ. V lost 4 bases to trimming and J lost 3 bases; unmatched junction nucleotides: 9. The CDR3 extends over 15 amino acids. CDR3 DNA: TGCGCCAGCAGCAGTCGGGGACAGACCTACTATGGCTACACCTTC. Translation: CASSSRGQTYYGYTF. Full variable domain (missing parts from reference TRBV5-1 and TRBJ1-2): KAGVTQTPRYLIKTRGQQVTLSCSPISGHRSVSWYQQTPGQGLQFLFEYFSETQRNKGNFPGRFSGRQFSNSRSEMNVSTLELGDSALYLCASSSRGQTYYGYTFGSGTRLTVV.

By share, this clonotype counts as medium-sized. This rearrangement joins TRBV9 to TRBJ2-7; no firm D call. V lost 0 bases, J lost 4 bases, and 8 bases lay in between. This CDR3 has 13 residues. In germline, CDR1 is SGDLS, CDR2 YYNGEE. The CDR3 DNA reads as TGTGCCAGCAGCGTAGATCTGGGGTACGAGCAGTACTTC. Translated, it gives CASSVDLGYEQYF.

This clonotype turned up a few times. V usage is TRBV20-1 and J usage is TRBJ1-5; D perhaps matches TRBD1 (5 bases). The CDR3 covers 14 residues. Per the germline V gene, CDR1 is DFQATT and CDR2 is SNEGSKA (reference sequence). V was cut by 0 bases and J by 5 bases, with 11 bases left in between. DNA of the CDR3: TGCAGTGCTAGAGATAATGGAGGGGATCAGCCCCAGCATTTT. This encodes CSARDNGGDQPQHF.

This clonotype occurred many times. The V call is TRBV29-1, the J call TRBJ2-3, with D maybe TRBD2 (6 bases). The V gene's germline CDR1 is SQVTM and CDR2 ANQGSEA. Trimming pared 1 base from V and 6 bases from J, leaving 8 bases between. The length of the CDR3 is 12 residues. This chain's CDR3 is CSVEVGRDTQYF. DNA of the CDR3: TGCAGCGTTGAAGTGGGGAGGGATACGCAGTATTTT.

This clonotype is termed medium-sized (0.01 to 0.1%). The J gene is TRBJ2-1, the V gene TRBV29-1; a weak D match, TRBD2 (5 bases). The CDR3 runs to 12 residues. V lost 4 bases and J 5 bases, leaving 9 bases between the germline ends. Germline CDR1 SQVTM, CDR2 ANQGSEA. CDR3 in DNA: TGCAGCGTTGGTGCTAGCAACAATGAGCAGTTCTTC. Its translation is CSVGASNNEQFF.

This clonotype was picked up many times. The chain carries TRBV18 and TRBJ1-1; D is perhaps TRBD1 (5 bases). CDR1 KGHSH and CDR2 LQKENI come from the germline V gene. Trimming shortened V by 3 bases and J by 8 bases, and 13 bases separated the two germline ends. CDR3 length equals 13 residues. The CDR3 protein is CASSPPWGKEAFF. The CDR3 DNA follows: TGTGCCAGCTCACCCCCCTGGGGGAAAGAAGCTTTCTTT.

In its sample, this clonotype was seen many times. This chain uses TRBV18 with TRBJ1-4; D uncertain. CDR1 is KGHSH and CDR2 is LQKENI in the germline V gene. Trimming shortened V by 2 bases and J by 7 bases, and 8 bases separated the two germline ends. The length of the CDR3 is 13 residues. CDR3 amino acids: CASSPGPGEKLFF. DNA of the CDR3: TGTGCCAGCTCACCAGGGCCGGGTGAAAAACTGTTTTTT.

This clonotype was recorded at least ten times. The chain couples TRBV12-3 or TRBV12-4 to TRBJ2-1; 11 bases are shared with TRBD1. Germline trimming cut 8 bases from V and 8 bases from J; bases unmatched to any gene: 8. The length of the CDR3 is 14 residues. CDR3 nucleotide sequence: TGTGCCAGCCGATACGGGACAGGGGGTTATGAGCAGTTCTTC. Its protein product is CASRYGTGGYEQFF.

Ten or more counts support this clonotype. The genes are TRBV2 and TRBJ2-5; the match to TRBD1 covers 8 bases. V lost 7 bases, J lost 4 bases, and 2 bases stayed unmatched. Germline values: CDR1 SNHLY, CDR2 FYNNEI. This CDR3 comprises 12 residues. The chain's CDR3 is CASTDRGETQYF. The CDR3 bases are TGTGCCAGCACCGACAGGGGAGAGACCCAGTACTTC.

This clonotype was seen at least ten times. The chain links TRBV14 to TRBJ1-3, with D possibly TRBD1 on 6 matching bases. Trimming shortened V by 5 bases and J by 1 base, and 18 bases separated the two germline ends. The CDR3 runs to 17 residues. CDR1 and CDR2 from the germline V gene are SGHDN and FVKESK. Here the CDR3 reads CASSFQGWQTSGNTIYF. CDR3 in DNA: TGTGCCAGCAGCTTTCAGGGGTGGCAGACGTCTGGAAACACCATATATTTT.

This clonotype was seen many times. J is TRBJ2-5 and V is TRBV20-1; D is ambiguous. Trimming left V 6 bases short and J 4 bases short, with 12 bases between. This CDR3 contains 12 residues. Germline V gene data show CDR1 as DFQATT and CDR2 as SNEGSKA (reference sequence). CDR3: CSAMLRRETQYF. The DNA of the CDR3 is TGCAGTGCCATGCTCCGGAGAGAGACCCAGTACTTC.

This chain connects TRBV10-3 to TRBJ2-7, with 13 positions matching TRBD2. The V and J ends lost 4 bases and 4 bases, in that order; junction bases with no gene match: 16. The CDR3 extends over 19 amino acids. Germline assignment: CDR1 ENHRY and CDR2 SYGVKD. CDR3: CAISALLAGGPNAGYEQYF. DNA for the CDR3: TGTGCCATCAGTGCGTTACTAGCGGGAGGGCCAAATGCCGGGTACGAGCAGTACTTC.